Included here is one T cell receptor (beta chain) sequence, with context. It lacks a known antigen. The input lacks base qualities; no much larger clone sits a single base away. These data belong to a study of OX40 agonist ivuxolimab in advanced cancers. Broadly, across the study: Ivuxolimab, which targeted the costimulatory receptor OX40 (CD134), was an agonistic, fully human IgG2 monoclonal antibody. The paper covers the monotherapy dose-escalation part of the phase I ivuxolimab trial, which included N ≈ 50 patients. The dose-escalation cohort was about 87% male with a mean age of approximately 60 years, ranging from 23 to 79. Intravenous ivuxolimab was administered to patients every 2 weeks at six dose levels: 0.01, 0.1, 0.3, 1.5, 3 and 10 mg/kg. Patients were allowed to have had prior anti-PD-1, anti-PD-L1 or anti-CTLA-4 therapy, and 30% to 50% of the dose-escalation patients had previously received checkpoint inhibitors. Peripheral TCRbeta sequencing aimed to test whether ivuxolimab altered TCR sequence diversity and caused clonal T-cell expansion. Of the roughly 50 dose-escalation patients, hepatocellular carcinoma was present in approximately 20, melanoma in approximately 15, renal cell carcinoma in 9 and head and neck cancer in 9. Partial responses were achieved by three dose-escalation patients, of whom one had hepatocellular carcinoma and two had cutaneous melanoma. Study-wide findings and limitations: After ivuxolimab, expanded clones were on average more numerous among CD8+ T cells than among CD4+ T cells. Which antigens the clonally expanded peripheral T cells were specific for was not determined. At doses of 0.1 to 3.0 mg/kg, clonal expansion of both CD4+ and CD8+ blood T cells was observed from baseline to week 6. Low levels of normalized T-cell clonal expansion were also seen in some patients who did not respond. Partial responders in the 0.1-3.0 mg/kg groups had among the lowest normalized peripheral clonal expansion, especially among CD8+ T cells.

Patients with a history of autoimmune disease or receiving systemic immunosuppression were excluded from the trial. Peripheral blood for TCR sequencing was collected from all dose cohorts at baseline, on cycle 4 day 1, and on cycle 7 day 1. Samples came from an open-label, multicenter, first-in-human phase I dose-escalation trial of ivuxolimab. Adults with locally advanced or metastatic head and neck squamous cell, hepatocellular, melanoma or renal cell carcinoma were enrolled in the trial. Before TCR sequencing, CD4+ and CD8+ T cells were separately sorted from peripheral blood. To sequence the TCRbeta CDR3 region, genomic DNA was isolated from the sorted cells. The immunoSEQ Assay was used to sequence the TCRbeta CDR3 regions. This is the immuneACCESS table as TCRdb keeps it, with only in-frame sequences that have V and J called. A part of the clones is gone; compared with another copy, unresolved V genes explain less than half, and the rest is unexplained. In this sample the table shows 90,000 to 150,000 clones, around 87% of which occur a single time. In total, the top ten clones hold 0.55% of the sample.

As encoded in the germline V gene, CDR1 is MDHEN while CDR2 is SYDVKM. The CDR3 goes from the cysteine to the phenylalanine over 15 residues. The entry retains the CDR3 DNA only, 45 bases that are in frame from base 1. V is shortened by 3 bases, J by 6 bases, and the region joining them spans 15 bases. The source is an adult with an advanced solid tumor such as melanoma, head and neck, liver or kidney cancer. Rearrangement joined TRBV28 to TRBJ1-5, with no reliable assignment of the D segment. The sample consisted of CD4+ or CD8+ T cells sorted from blood, taken in a trial of the OX40 agonist ivuxolimab. This receptor has the CDR3 CASSFAGNGVQPQHF. The DNA sequence is as follows: TGTGCCAGCAGTTTTGCGGGGAACGGGGTTCAGCCCCAGCATTTT. When the CDR3 is completed using the reference TRBV28 and TRBJ1-5 genes on either side, the full variable domain is DVKVTQSSRYLVKRTGEKVFLECVQDMDHENMFWYRQDPGLGLRLIYFSYDVKMKEKGDIPEGYSVSREKKERFSLILESASTNQTSMYLCASSFAGNGVQPQHFGDGTRLSIL.